Listed below are T cell receptor beta chains from one sample, sequenced in a study of blood T cell repertoires in COVID-19. Sequencing used immunoSEQ multiplex PCR; TCRdb keeps in-frame clones, though not all of them. Found here are around 310,000 clones, about 89% of them singletons; the top ten hold around 12%. Specimen: peripheral blood. The receptors originated from a woman aged 55-70 years with acute or convalescent COVID-19. The CDR3 runs from the conserved cysteine through the conserved F or W. The D gene is left open where the match is weak. Clone size is not always given. Where it is, it says once, few, many or a class for expanded clones.

>.|TRBV27|TRBD1|TRBJ1-4
TGTGCCAGCAGTTTAAGTTACAGGGGGAGTGGGGGAATGAATGAAAAACTGTTTTTT
CASSLSYRGSGGMNEKLFF
>.|TRBV7-9|TRBD1|TRBJ2-5
TGTGCCAGCATCCTCAACAGGGGGGAGACCCAGTACTTC
CASILNRGETQYF
>.|TRBV5-4|.|TRBJ2-7
TGTGCCAGCAGCTCAGTCCCGACTATATTCGACGAGCAGTACTTC
CASSSVPTIFDEQYF
>.|TRBV11-2|TRBD2|TRBJ2-7
TGTGCCAGCAGCGATAGCGGGTTCGGGGAGCAGTACTTC
CASSDSGFGEQYF
>.|TRBV12-5|.|TRBJ1-5
TGTGCTAGTGGTTTGGTAAGGCGGTATCGGGGTATCAATCAGCCCCAGCATTTT
CASGLVRRYRGINQPQHF
>.|TRBV19|.|TRBJ1-4
TGTGCCAGTTCGGCGCGGAATGAAAAACTGTTTTTT
CASSARNEKLFF
>.|TRBV27|TRBD1|TRBJ2-1
TGTGCCAGCAGTCCCCGGACAGGGTCCTACAATGAGCAGTTCTTC
CASSPRTGSYNEQFF
>.|TRBV7-6|TRBD2|TRBJ2-5
TGTGCCAGCAGCCCCACTAGCGGGGGGGCCGGAGAGACCCAGTACTTC
CASSPTSGGAGETQYF
>.|TRBV13|TRBD1|TRBJ1-1
TGTGCCAGCAGTCCCGGGACAGGGAACACTGAAGCTTTCTTT
CASSPGTGNTEAFF
>.|TRBV7-9|.|TRBJ2-3
TGTGCCAGCAGCTGGGAGTCGAGGACAGATACGCAGTATTTT
CASSWESRTDTQYF
>once|TRBV9|.|TRBJ1-3
TGTGCCAGCAGCGTATCTGGAGACTCTGGAAACACCATATATTTT
CASSVSGDSGNTIYF
>once|TRBV21-1|.|TRBJ1-1
TGTGCCAGCAGCCGAGCGACTGAAGCTTTCTTT
CASSRATEAFF
>.|TRBV5-4|TRBD1|TRBJ1-1
TGTGCCAGCAGCCAGGACAGGGACGGGACTGAAGCTTTCTTT
CASSQDRDGTEAFF
>.|TRBV28|.|TRBJ2-7
TGTGCCAGCAGTCGGAAGGGGTACGAGCAGTACTTC
CASSRKGYEQYF
>many|TRBV30|TRBD1|TRBJ2-7
TGTGCCTGGAGCAGGGGGCTAAGGGAGCAGTACTTC
CAWSRGLREQYF
>.|TRBV4-3|.|TRBJ2-5
TGCGCCAGCAGCTCCGCCGGGGACATCCTGCACGAGACCCAGTACTTC
CASSSAGDILHETQYF
>once|TRBV19|TRBD2|TRBJ2-2
TGTGCCAGTAGTAAAGCTAGCGGGGGCGCGAACACCGGGGAGCTGTTTTTT
CASSKASGGANTGELFF
>.|TRBV6-5|TRBD1|TRBJ1-6
TGTGCCAGCACTGCGACAGGGGATAATTCACCCCTCCACTTT
CASTATGDNSPLHF
>.|TRBV4-1|.|TRBJ2-3
TGCGCCAGCAGCCAAGATCGACAGGTTGGCGATACGCAGTATTTT
CASSQDRQVGDTQYF
>.|TRBV28|TRBD2|TRBJ2-7
TGTGCCCGCGGGGGCGGGGGGGGCGAGCAGTACTTC
CARGGGGGEQYF
>.|TRBV6-1|.|TRBJ2-2
TGTGCCAGCAGACCCGGGTGGGACACCGGGGAGCTGTTTTTT
CASRPGWDTGELFF
>.|TRBV11-3|.|TRBJ1-6
TGTGCCAGCAGCTTACGCGATTCACCCCTCCACTTT
CASSLRDSPLHF
>.|TRBV19|TRBD1|TRBJ1-1
TGTGCCAGTATTATGACAGGGCGGACTGAAGCTTTCTTT
CASIMTGRTEAFF
>.|TRBV19|.|TRBJ1-5
TGTGCCAGTAGTATTATGAAAAAAACGTGGGGGGTCAATCAGCCCCAGCATTTT
CASSIMKKTWGVNQPQHF
>.|TRBV28|TRBD2|TRBJ2-5
TGTGCCAGCAGTTTATACCTAGGACTAGCGGGAGACGAGGAGACCCAGTACTTC
CASSLYLGLAGDEETQYF
>.|TRBV19|TRBD1|TRBJ1-1
TGTGCCAGTAGTATCTCCGCCGGGACAGGGGGCTCTCGAGGGCTCAGACGGGAAGCTTTCTTT
CASSISAGTGGSRGLRREAFF
>.|TRBV4-3|TRBD1|TRBJ2-1
TGCGCCAGCAGCCAAGATCTTGGGACAGTTTACAATGAGCAGTTCTTC
CASSQDLGTVYNEQFF
>.|TRBV9|TRBD1|TRBJ1-2
TGTGCCAGCACCCCGGGGACAGGGAACTATGGCTACACCTTC
CASTPGTGNYGYTF
>once|TRBV5-4|TRBD1|TRBJ1-4
TGTGCCAGCAGCTTGGTAGAAGTGGGACAGAAGAAAAAACTGTTTTTT
CASSLVEVGQKKKLFF
>.|TRBV24-1|TRBD2|TRBJ2-1
TGTGCCACCAGTGACCCAAGGTCCAGCGGGGGGAATTACAATGAGCAGTTCTTC
CATSDPRSSGGNYNEQFF
>.|TRBV21-1|.|TRBJ1-2
TGTGCCAGCCGGCCGGAGACAGGGGAACAGGATGGCTACACCTTC
CASRPETGEQDGYTF
>.|TRBV3-1/TRBV3-2|.|TRBJ1-1
TGTGCCAGCAGCCAAGCGCCCCGCGCGGTAGCTTTCTTT
CASSQAPRAVAFF
>once|TRBV12-3/TRBV12-4|.|TRBJ2-2
TGTGCCAGCAGTTTCCCTAGCGGGGAGCTGTTTTTT
CASSFPSGELFF
>once|TRBV27|.|TRBJ2-7
TGTGCCAGCTCATCTCTTTGGGACTCCCCTTACGAGCAGTACTTC
CASSSLWDSPYEQYF
>.|TRBV7-9|.|TRBJ1-1
TGTGCCAGCAGCCCCCAGGGTGGCACTGAAGCTTTCTTT
CASSPQGGTEAFF
>.|TRBV27|TRBD1|TRBJ2-1
TGTGCCAGCACAGAAGGACAGGGGATGTGGTCCCCGCAGTTCTTC
CASTEGQGMWSPQFF
>.|TRBV7-9|.|TRBJ1-2
TGTGCCACATTTTCGCGTGGCTACACCTTC
CATFSRGYTF
>.|TRBV28|TRBD1|TRBJ2-2
TGTGCCAGCAGGCGGACAGGGAATACCGGGGAGCTGTTTTTT
CASRRTGNTGELFF
>.|TRBV18|.|TRBJ1-2
TGTGCCAGCTCACCAGGAGGGGATTATGGCTACACCTTC
CASSPGGDYGYTF
>.|TRBV3-1/TRBV3-2|TRBD2|TRBJ2-5
TGTGCCAGCAGCCAGCGTGCTAGCGGGGGAATAGAGACCCAGTACTTC
CASSQRASGGIETQYF
>.|TRBV6-5|TRBD1|TRBJ2-7
TGTGCCAGCAGTTCAACAGGGGCCTACGAGCAGTACTTC
CASSSTGAYEQYF
>.|TRBV12-3/TRBV12-4|TRBD1|TRBJ1-4
TGTGCCAGCAGTTCGACAGGGGGTGAAAAACTGTTTTTT
CASSSTGGEKLFF
>.|TRBV2|.|TRBJ2-1
TGTGCCGTGTGGGGGGAGTACAATGAGCAGTTCTTC
CAVWGEYNEQFF
>once|TRBV7-9|.|TRBJ1-1
TGTGCCAGCAGCTTAGCCCCCGGGGGGAACACTGAAGCTTTCTTT
CASSLAPGGNTEAFF
>.|TRBV6-5|TRBD1|TRBJ1-1
TGTGCCAGCAGTCAGGGACAGATGAACACTGAAGCTTTCTTT
CASSQGQMNTEAFF
>.|TRBV9|TRBD1|TRBJ2-2
TGTGCCAGCAGCATGGGACAGGGGGCGCCCGGGGAGCTGTTTTTT
CASSMGQGAPGELFF
>.|TRBV24-1|.|TRBJ2-3
TGTGCCACCAGTGACCGGACGGAGGGAGATACGCAGTATTTT
CATSDRTEGDTQYF
>once|TRBV5-1|.|TRBJ1-5
TGCGCCAGCAGCTCGGAGGCAGGGGATCAGCCCCAGCATTTT
CASSSEAGDQPQHF
>once|TRBV19|.|TRBJ1-1
TGTGCCAGTAGTAGGGGAGGTGGGCGGAACACTGAAGCTTTCTTT
CASSRGGGRNTEAFF
>.|TRBV29-1|.|TRBJ1-1
TGCAGCGTTCTAGGTGACGGGAGAAACACTGAAGCTTTCTTT
CSVLGDGRNTEAFF
>.|TRBV7-3|TRBD1|TRBJ2-3
TGTGCCAGCAGCCCCCGGGGGACAGGGGCGAGCACAGATACGCAGTATTTT
CASSPRGTGASTDTQYF
>.|TRBV4-2|.|TRBJ1-5
TGTGCCAGCAGCCAAGATCCCCTTGCGGGCCTGGGCACTCAGCCCCAGCATTTT
CASSQDPLAGLGTQPQHF
>.|TRBV28|TRBD2|TRBJ2-2
TGTGCCAGCAGTTTTAGCGGGGGGGCCATCGGGGAGCTGTTTTTT
CASSFSGGAIGELFF
>.|TRBV6-2/TRBV6-3|.|TRBJ1-1
TGTGCCAGCAGTTACTCGCCCACAGGAACTGAAGCTTTCTTT
CASSYSPTGTEAFF
>.|TRBV10-3|TRBD2|TRBJ2-1
TGTGCCATCAGCCATAGAGGGCTAGCGGCCAATGAGCAGTTCTTC
CAISHRGLAANEQFF
>.|TRBV29-1|.|TRBJ1-2
TGCAGCGTTGAAAGGGGTGGCTACACCTTC
CSVERGGYTF
>.|TRBV2|.|TRBJ2-7
TGTGCCAGCAGAATGGGCTACCTGGGCGAGCAGTACTTC
CASRMGYLGEQYF
>once|TRBV11-2|.|TRBJ1-4
TGTGCCAGCAGCTTAGATCGGCAGGGGCGTAATGAAAAACTGTTTTTT
CASSLDRQGRNEKLFF
>.|TRBV5-1|.|TRBJ1-5
TGCGCCAGCAGCTCCGGGGGCGCGGGAGGCAATCAGCCCCAGCATTTT
CASSSGGAGGNQPQHF
>.|TRBV19|.|TRBJ2-1
TGTGCCAGTAGCAATAGAGTTACTACCTACAATGAGCAGTTCTTC
CASSNRVTTYNEQFF